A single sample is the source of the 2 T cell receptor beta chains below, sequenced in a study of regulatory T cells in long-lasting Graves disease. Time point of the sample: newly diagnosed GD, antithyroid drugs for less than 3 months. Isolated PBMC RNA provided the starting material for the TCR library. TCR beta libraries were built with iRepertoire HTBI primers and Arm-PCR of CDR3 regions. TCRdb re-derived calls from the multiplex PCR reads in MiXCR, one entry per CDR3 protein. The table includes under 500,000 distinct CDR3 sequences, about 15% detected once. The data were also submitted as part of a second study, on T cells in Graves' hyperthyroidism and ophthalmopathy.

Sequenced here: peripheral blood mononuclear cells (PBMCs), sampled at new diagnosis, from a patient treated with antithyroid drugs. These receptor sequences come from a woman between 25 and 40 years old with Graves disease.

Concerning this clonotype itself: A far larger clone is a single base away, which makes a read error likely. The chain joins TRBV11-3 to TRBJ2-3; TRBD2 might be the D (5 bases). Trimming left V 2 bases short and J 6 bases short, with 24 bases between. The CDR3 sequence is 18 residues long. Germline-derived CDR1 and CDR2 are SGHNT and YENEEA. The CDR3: CASSLPRRRPQPPDTQYF. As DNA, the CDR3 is TGTGCCAGCAGCTTACCCCGGAGGAGGCCGCAACCACCGGATACGCAGTATTTT.

The CDR3 sequence: CSASTGRDEKLFF. The CDR3 region has the DNA TGCAGCGCTTCTACAGGCAGGGATGAAAAACTGTTTTTT. The V gene is TRBV29-1, the J gene TRBJ1-4, with D maybe TRBD1 (5 bases). Germline V gene sequence: CDR1 SQVTM, CDR2 ANQGSEA. The CDR3 runs to 13 residues. V gave up 7 bases and J gave up 6 bases, with 15 bases separating them.